Described below is a single TCR beta chain sequence and its context. Its antigen is not known. This entry is derived from a study of cytomegalovirus exposure and HLA in healthy donors. The CDR3 has 16 amino acids. Trimming pared 2 bases from V and 0 bases from J, leaving 11 bases between. In germline, CDR1 is MGHDK, CDR2 SYGVNS. The study's findings and limits: Indistinguishability led to the exclusion of some V segments, TRBV6-2 and TRBV6-3 included. Further analysis, carried out later, found HLA-associated TCR beta chains more clonally expanded than equally common other chains.

With 60 Vbeta and 13 Jbeta primers, the PCR was carried out. Here immunoSEQ multiplex PCR was the method, and the copy in TCRdb shows in-frame clones only, minus some. Seen here are 130,000 to 150,000 clones, approximately 80% observed once, and the top ten hold over 2%. Sequences were obtained from PBMCs. This TCR came from a woman between 18 and 29 years old in good health and CMV-seropositive. The chain links TRBV25-1 to TRBJ2-4; D is ambiguous. The CDR3 DNA follows: TGTGCCAGCAGTGAAGCTGGGCCGCTAGCCAAAAACATTCAGTACTTC. Its translation is CASSEAGPLAKNIQYF.